This T cell receptor beta chain was captured in a study of T cell repertoires and leukemia-associated antigens. Study context: Around 16 million effective reads came from all samples combined.

General study findings and limits: Expanded clones' antigen specificity and function were not directly tested. No significant group difference appeared in Vbeta, Jbeta or VDJ counts.

CDR1 and CDR2 (germline): SGHRS, YFSETQ. Unmatched junction bases numbered 12, after V lost 3 bases and J lost 8 bases. The CDR3 covers 17 residues. Before use, CD3+ T cells rested overnight in serum-free medium. Each CDR3 protein is one row after TCRdb ran MiXCR on the 5' RACE reads. The data contain 10,000 to 13,000 distinct CDR3 sequences, under 55% of them singletons. As regards this clonotype: Its antigen is unknown.

The chain uses TRBV5-1 and TRBJ2-1, with 12 bases that match TRBD2. Sequenced material: CD3+ T cells sorted from blood and cultured. This TCR was sampled from a female donor in good health. DNA of the CDR3: TGCGCCAGCAGCTCGCTAGCGGGAGGGCCGGGGAGGTATGAGCAGTTCTTC. This codes for CASSSLAGGPGRYEQFF.